This TCR beta chain derives from a study of PD-1 blockade in classical Hodgkin lymphoma (dated by TCRdb to about 2020). Describing the broader study: Nivolumab dosing was 3 mg/kg intravenously every 2 weeks, continuing until either disease progression or unacceptable toxicity. To define a peripheral blood immune signature of response to PD-1 blockade in classical Hodgkin lymphoma, the study combined TCR beta sequencing with CyTOF.

This specimen's time point label, per the study, means: cycle 2 day 1 (C2D1) of nivolumab. Every trial patient had relapsed following autologous stem cell transplantation, and prior brentuximab vedotin exposure was what differed among cohorts A, B and C. A total of 56 patients with relapsed/refractory classical Hodgkin lymphoma made up the trial cohort, and each patient's best overall response was complete response, partial response or progressive disease. In the multi-cohort phase II CheckMate 205 trial, trial patients received single-agent nivolumab. An independent review committee assessed best overall response by applying the 2007 International Working Group response criteria. Trial PBMCs were collected immediately before nivolumab initiation (C1D1) and during therapy at cycle 2 day 1 and cycle 4 day 1. After peripheral blood was drawn into 8 mL Vacutainer Cell Preparation Tubes, PBMCs were isolated by centrifugation and then cryopreserved.

V is reduced by 3 bases and J by 1 base, leaving a spacing of 3 bases between them. The CDR3 sequence holds 12 residues, the cysteine and phenylalanine included. The only DNA kept is the CDR3, 36 bases in frame from the first base. Reading the germline V gene (reference sequence) gives CDR1 SEHNR and CDR2 FQNEAQ. Turning to this clone: Its target antigen remains unknown. Within one base of it there is no much larger clone, and no base qualities were kept.

Study-wide findings and limitations: Only a single clinical trial cohort was studied, and what caused the repertoire differences, possibly disease activity or prior therapy, remained undefined. Diversity was lower in patients who began nivolumab less than 1 year after ASCT, so these patients were left out of later analyses to avoid confounding by immune reconstitution. Baseline TCR diversity was reported to be lower in newly diagnosed patients than in healthy donors and to be lower still in relapsed/refractory patients. Baseline diversity similar to that of newly diagnosed patients was observed in trial patients achieving complete response, whereas significantly lower diversity was observed in partial responders and progressors. A significant rise by C4D1 was seen in CD4+ but not CD8+ TCR diversity (p=0.0027 vs p=0.16), with the rise being most apparent in complete responders (p=0.02).

Genomic DNA was extracted with the Qiagen DNeasy kit from unsorted PBMCs and from negatively selected CD4+ and CD8+ fractions. Using primers that anneal to V and J segments, immunoSEQ multiplex PCR amplified the TCR beta CDR3 regions. A synthetic immune receptor repertoire was used to minimize amplification bias, and any residual bias was removed computationally once sequencing was done. The study's processing was this. Custom Python scripts were used to quantify repertoire diversity as the Shannon entropy index. Unsorted, CD4+ and CD8+ repertoires were analyzed separately, except for combined analyses in which CD4+ and CD8+ sequences were merged in silico. A clone counted as expanded when the clone's frequency after treatment rose at least 2-fold relative to C1D1, and clones undetected at baseline were given a pseudocount of 0.5. Clones with 0 or 1 copy at C1D1 were defined as singleton clones, while clones with 2 or more copies were defined as non-singleton clones. Clones expanded in unsorted samples were assigned a CD4+, CD8+ or unknown annotation through matching of protein sequences in sorted samples from the same patient. Wilcoxon tests were applied to paired samples to test diversity changes from C1D1 to C4D1. Imported from immuneACCESS, the table was reduced by TCRdb to in-frame sequences with V and J called. These copies leave out some clones; in studies compared against another copy, an unresolved V gene accounts for under half, and the cause of the remainder is not known. For V, J and clone size, that table is used; D and trimming come from the DNA. This sample holds about 110,000 clones; 80% to 90% were observed only once. The ten top clones hold 20% of the sample.

Recombination linked TRBV7-9 to TRBJ1-2, with no D gene named confidently. The sequencing used peripheral blood mononuclear cells (PBMCs), collected before the second cycle of nivolumab. The origin of this receptor is a human donor with classical Hodgkin lymphoma. The nucleotide sequence reads TGTGCCAGCAGCTTGCATAACTATGGCTACACCTTC. This translates into CASSLHNYGYTF.